A single sample gave rise to the 18 T cell receptor beta chains below, sequenced in a study of T-cell memory formation after mild COVID-19. Each CDR3 protein is one row after TCRdb ran MiXCR on the 5' RACE reads. The table records just over 350,000 distinct CDR3 sequences, over 13% of them present only once. Input material: PBMCs or a T cell subset sorted from them (not recorded which). These receptors were collected from a man aged 18 to 29 who had mild COVID-19 (a few samples of this study predate the infection). Cell type and time point are not known.

The V call is TRBV3-1, the J call TRBJ1-6, with D hard to call. The CDR3 runs 15 residues. Trimming shortened V by 2 bases and J by 7 bases, and 12 bases separated the two germline ends. Germline CDR1 reads LGHDT; CDR2 reads YNNKEL (reference sequence). This CDR3 reads CASSQQVMRNSPLHF. For the CDR3, the DNA is TGTGCCAGCAGCCAACAAGTGATGAGGAATTCACCCCTCCACTTT.

The chain has TRBV2 and TRBJ1-1; 8 bases are shared with TRBD1. The CDR3 totals 14 residues. Trimming took 5 bases from V and 7 from J; bases not matched to a gene: 9. Germline V gene sequence: CDR1 SNHLY, CDR2 FYNNEI. The CDR3 DNA follows: TGTGCCAGCAGTTTGACAGGGGAGTTGAGTGAAGCTTTCTTT. As protein: CASSLTGELSEAFF. Together with reference TRBV2 and TRBJ1-1, the CDR3 gives the full variable domain: EPEVTQTPSHQVTQMGQEVILRCVPISNHLYFYWYRQILGQKVEFLVSFYNNEISEKSEIFDDQFSVERPDGSNFTLKIRSTKLEDSAMYFCASSLTGELSEAFFGQGTRLTVV.

This chain uses TRBV4-3 with TRBJ1-2; no reliable D call. The CDR3 extends over 15 amino acids. Trimming stripped 2 bases from V and 4 bases from J, with 14 bases between. CDR1 is LGHNA, CDR2 YSLEER, per germline. The CDR3 DNA is TGCGCCAGCAGCCAACAGTTAGGGCATAGCTATGGCTACACCTTC. Its protein is CASSQQLGHSYGYTF.

This clonotype came up a few times. The DNA of the CDR3 is TGCGCCAGCAGTTATGGCAGGGACCTGAACAATGAGCAGTTCTTC. It is translated as CASSYGRDLNNEQFF. This chain connects TRBV5-1 to TRBJ2-1; the D call may be TRBD1 or TRBD2 (5 bases each). V was cut by 5 bases and J by 5 bases, with 17 bases left in between. CDR1 and CDR2 (germline): SGHRS, YFSETQ. CDR3 length equals 15 residues.

This chain uses TRBV20-1 with TRBJ1-5, with D hard to call. Germline V lookup: CDR1 DFQATT, CDR2 SNEGSKA (reference sequence). V lost 6 bases and J lost 4, with 13 bases in between. The CDR3 runs to 13 residues. The CDR3 loop reads CSAEVGGNQPQHF. The CDR3 DNA follows: TGCAGTGCCGAGGTGGGAGGGAATCAGCCCCAGCATTTT.

This clonotype turned up a few times. The V gene is TRBV18, the J gene TRBJ1-3; possible D gene TRBD1, 5 bases. The CDR3 length is 13 residues. The V end was cut by 4 bases, the J end by 4 bases, with 8 bases between. The germline V gene encodes CDR1 KGHSH and CDR2 LQKENI. CDR3 region: CASSLTGGNTIYF. DNA of the CDR3: TGTGCCAGCTCACTTACAGGAGGAAACACCATATATTTT.

V and J are TRBV5-1 and TRBJ2-7, with D perhaps TRBD1 or TRBD2 (5 bases each). The CDR3 length is 14 residues. Between the trimmed V and J ends, which lost 4 bases and 2 bases, there was a span of 13 bases. The V gene's germline CDR1 is SGHRS and CDR2 YFSETQ. CDR3 sequence: CASSRGGRPYEQYF. CDR3 DNA: TGCGCCAGCAGCCGGGGCGGCCGGCCCTACGAGCAGTACTTC. The full variable domain, in which reference TRBV5-1 and TRBJ2-7 provide the parts outside the CDR3, is KAGVTQTPRYLIKTRGQQVTLSCSPISGHRSVSWYQQTPGQGLQFLFEYFSETQRNKGNFPGRFSGRQFSNSRSEMNVSTLELGDSALYLCASSRGGRPYEQYFGPGTRLTVT.

The chain is built from TRBV4-2 and TRBJ1-2; the match to TRBD1 covers 7 bases. CDR3 size: 16 residues. In germline, CDR1 is LGHNA, CDR2 YNFKEQ. V shed 0 bases and J 4 bases; nucleotides not matched to a gene: 8. The CDR3 protein is CASSQEILGQAYGYTF. The DNA for the CDR3 is TGTGCCAGCAGCCAAGAGATCTTAGGACAGGCCTATGGCTACACCTTC.

This chain links TRBV7-9 with TRBJ2-2; D unclear. The CDR3 sequence is 11 residues long. Trimming pared 0 bases from V and 10 bases from J, leaving 3 bases between. The V gene's germline CDR1 is SEHNR and CDR2 FQNEAQ (reference sequence). CDR3 protein: CASSLATELFF. The CDR3 nucleotides read TGTGCCAGCAGCTTAGCGACGGAGCTGTTTTTT.

The genes are TRBV6-2 or TRBV6-3 and TRBJ2-3; 7 bases are shared with TRBD1. The CDR3 spans 17 residues. The junction had 15 bases not matched to a gene; V was cut back by 5 bases and J by 4 bases. Germline lookup yields CDR1 MNHEY and CDR2 SVGEGT. The DNA of the CDR3 is TGTGCCAGCAGTACCCTCCCCGACAGGGCGGGCGCAGATACGCAGTATTTT. It encodes CASSTLPDRAGADTQYF.

The chain has TRBV7-9 and TRBJ1-4, with TRBD1 identical over 8 bases. The CDR3 runs 15 residues. The germline V gene encodes CDR1 SEHNR and CDR2 FQNEAQ (reference sequence). The ends lost 4 bases at V and 8 bases at J; junction bases unmatched: 9. CDR3 DNA sequence: TGTGCCAGCAGCTCCCGGACAGGGCGAACAGAAAAACTGTTTTTT. Its translation: CASSSRTGRTEKLFF.

This clonotype was seen many times. The chain joins TRBV3-2 to TRBJ2-2; the D call of TRBD1 is as the table states it, not checked on the DNA. TRBV3-2 is an annotated pseudogene. This CDR3 comprises 13 residues. The CDR3 is CASSHRVTGELFF. DNA for the CDR3: TGTGCCAGCAGCCACAGGGTTACCGGGGAGCTGTTTTTT.

The chain recombines TRBV6-2 or TRBV6-3 with TRBJ2-7; unclear D gene. Germline CDR1 reads MNHEY; CDR2 reads SVGEGT. The CDR3 is made up of 13 amino acids. Deletions cut 6 bases from V and 3 bases from J, with 12 bases between. The CDR3 nucleotides are TGTGCCAGCAGCCGCGCTAACCTCTACGAGCAGTACTTC. Protein product: CASSRANLYEQYF.

This clonotype appeared a few times. The genes are TRBV4-2 and TRBJ1-2; D gene unclear. V shed 0 bases and J shed 2 bases, with 10 bases lying between them. This CDR3 is 15 amino acids long. CDR1 and CDR2 from the germline V gene are LGHNA and YNFKEQ. CDR3 protein: CASSQEMGWNYGYTF. For the CDR3, the DNA is TGTGCCAGCAGCCAAGAGATGGGATGGAACTATGGCTACACCTTC.

A few counts support this clonotype. The chain recombines TRBV27 with TRBJ2-5, with 8 positions matching TRBD1. Germline CDR1 reads MNHEY; CDR2 reads SMNVEV (reference sequence). The length of the CDR3 is 13 residues. V dropped 7 bases and J dropped 5; count of bases not matched to a gene: 6. CDR3 sequence (DNA): TGTGCCAGCACCAAAACAGGGGGGGAGACCCAGTACTTC. It specifies CASTKTGGETQYF.

This chain uses TRBV10-3 with TRBJ2-7, with TRBD1 matching 11 bases. The CDR3 loop spans 14 amino acids. J gave up 3 bases and V 6 bases, and 4 bases lay outside the gene matches. Germline V gives CDR1 ENHRY, CDR2 SYGVKD. The CDR3 region has the DNA TGTGCCATCAGATGGGACAGGGGGGGCTACGAGCAGTACTTC. Its protein is CAIRWDRGGYEQYF.

The chain uses TRBV11-2 and TRBJ2-4, with TRBD2 matching 8 bases. V gave up 6 bases and J gave up 5 bases; unmatched junction bases: 9. In germline, CDR1 is SGHAT, CDR2 FQNNGV. The CDR3 consists of 15 residues. The CDR3 region has the DNA TGTGCCAGCAGTCGACTCGGGGGGGCCCAAAACATTCAGTACTTC. Translating it yields CASSRLGGAQNIQYF. The full variable domain, in which reference TRBV11-2 and TRBJ2-4 provide the parts outside the CDR3, is EAGVAQSPRYKIIEKRQSVAFWCNPISGHATLYWYQQILGQGPKLLIQFQNNGVVDDSQLPKDRFSAERLKGVDSTLKIQPAKLEDSAVYLCASSRLGGAQNIQYFGAGTRLSVL.

This clonotype came up a few times. The gene calls are TRBV6-6 and TRBJ2-4; 9 bases map to TRBD1. Trimming at V came to 4 bases and at J to 0 bases, leaving 13 bases not matched to a gene. The CDR3 consists of 19 residues. Germline V gene sequence: CDR1 MNHNY, CDR2 SVGAGI (reference sequence). As DNA, the CDR3 is TGTGCCAGCAGTTTCCGGACAGGGGAGAGAGGAGTAGCCAAAAACATTCAGTACTTC. Translation: CASSFRTGERGVAKNIQYF.